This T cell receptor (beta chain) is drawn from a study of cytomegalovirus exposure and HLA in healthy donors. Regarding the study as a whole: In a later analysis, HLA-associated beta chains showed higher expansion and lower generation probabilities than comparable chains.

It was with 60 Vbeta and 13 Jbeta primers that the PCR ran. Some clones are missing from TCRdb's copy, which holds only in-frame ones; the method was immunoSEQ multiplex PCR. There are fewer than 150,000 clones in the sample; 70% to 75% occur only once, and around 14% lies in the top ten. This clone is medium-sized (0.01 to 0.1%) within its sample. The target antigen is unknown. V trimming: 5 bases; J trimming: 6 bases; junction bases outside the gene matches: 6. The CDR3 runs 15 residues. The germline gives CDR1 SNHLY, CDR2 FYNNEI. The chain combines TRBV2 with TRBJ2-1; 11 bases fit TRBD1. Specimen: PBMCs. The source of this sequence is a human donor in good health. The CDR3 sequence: CASSQGQGEINEQFF. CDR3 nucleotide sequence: TGTGCCAGCAGTCAGGGACAGGGGGAGATCAATGAGCAGTTCTTC.